What follows are 26 T cell receptor beta chains derived from one specimen sequenced in a study of T cell repertoires in urothelial bladder cancer. This table comes from immunoSEQ multiplex PCR, and its TCRdb copy is limited to in-frame clones, with some not included. The table has 6,400 or so clones, over 70% seen once. The specimen was tumor-infiltrating cells from bladder cancer. The receptors derive from a human donor with urothelial carcinoma.

The chain links TRBV4-1 to TRBJ2-7, with D unclear. The CDR3 runs to 15 residues. Trimming took 3 bases from V and 0 from J, leaving 12 bases between them. Germline CDR1 is MGHRA and CDR2 is YSYEKL. The DNA of the CDR3 is TGCGCCAGCAGCCAGTCTCATCCCAGCTCCTACGAGCAGTACTTC. This encodes CASSQSHPSSYEQYF.

The V call is TRBV7-3, the J call TRBJ2-3; 11 bases agree with TRBD2. Germline-derived CDR1 and CDR2 are SGHTA and FQGTGA. V was pared by 0 bases and J by 5 bases, with 4 bases of the junction left unmatched. The CDR3 contains 16 residues. The CDR3 region is CASSLTSGGAGDTQYF. DNA for the CDR3: TGTGCCAGCAGCTTAACTAGCGGGGGGGCCGGAGATACGCAGTATTTT.

This clone was picked up one time. The gene calls are TRBV6-5 and TRBJ2-2; no firm D call. Trimming removed 2 bases from V and 5 bases from J, with 12 bases in between. Germline values: CDR1 MNHEY, CDR2 SVGAGI. The CDR3 totals 15 residues. CDR3 nucleotides: TGTGCCAGCAGTTACCCTCAGCGACGGACCGGGGAGCTGTTTTTT. Amino acid sequence: CASSYPQRRTGELFF.

This clone is a singleton in its sample. The gene calls are TRBV28 and TRBJ2-5; the D gene could be TRBD1 or TRBD2 (6 bases each). Germline lookup yields CDR1 MDHEN and CDR2 SYDVKM. V lost 8 bases and J 2 bases, leaving 18 bases between the germline ends. The CDR3 spans 15 residues. The CDR3 sequence is CASCLSGGLQETQYF. The CDR3 bases are TGTGCCAGCTGCCTCTCCGGGGGCCTACAAGAGACCCAGTACTTC.

V usage is TRBV5-1 and J usage is TRBJ2-5; TRBD2 might be the D (5 bases). The V and J ends lost 0 bases and 5 bases respectively, with 14 bases between them. This CDR3 contains 15 residues. Looked up from germline, CDR1 is SGHRS and CDR2 is YFSETQ. The DNA of the CDR3 is TGCGCCAGCAGCTTGGGGAGGTCGGACGGGGAGACCCAGTACTTC. As protein: CASSLGRSDGETQYF.

The chain combines TRBV4-1 with TRBJ2-5, with D possibly called TRBD1 or TRBD2 (5 bases each). Trimming took 1 base from V and 4 from J, leaving 13 bases between them. The CDR3 totals 15 residues. The V gene's germline CDR1 is MGHRA and CDR2 YSYEKL. The CDR3 spells CASSQVGGGRETQYF. In DNA form, the CDR3 reads TGCGCCAGCAGCCAAGTCGGTGGGGGAAGAGAGACCCAGTACTTC.

V is TRBV30 and J is TRBJ2-3; a possible D gene is TRBD2 (5 bases). This CDR3 is 14 amino acids long. Germline V gives CDR1 GTSNPN, CDR2 SVGIG (reference sequence). The V end was cut by 5 bases, the J end by 2 bases, with 14 bases between. CDR3 amino acids: CAWSDRGLTDTQYF. The CDR3 nucleotides read TGTGCCTGGTCCGACCGGGGTCTCACAGATACGCAGTATTTT.

The CDR3 here is CASSLGRGREKLFF. As DNA, the CDR3 is TGTGCCAGCAGTTTGGGCAGGGGGCGAGAAAAACTGTTTTTT. V gene TRBV28 combines with J gene TRBJ1-4; TRBD1 matches at 8 bases. Per the germline V gene, CDR1 is MDHEN and CDR2 is SYDVKM. CDR3 length: 14 amino acids. After removal of 3 bases from V and 8 bases from J, the junction contained 5 bases not matched to a gene.

This clone was counted between two and nine times. The chain carries TRBV2 and TRBJ2-1; TRBD1 or TRBD2 may be the D gene (5 bases each). This CDR3 has 14 residues. Trimming removed 2 bases from V and 6 bases from J, with 11 bases in between. Germline CDR1 and CDR2: SNHLY and FYNNEI. CDR3 sequence: CASSESGPGNEQFF. CDR3 bases: TGTGCCAGCAGTGAATCGGGGCCTGGCAATGAGCAGTTCTTC.

V and J are TRBV7-6 and TRBJ2-1; no clear D gene. Trimming left V 4 bases short and J 7 bases short, with 5 bases between. The CDR3 covers 11 residues. The germline V gene has CDR1 SGHVS and CDR2 FNYEAQ. The DNA of the CDR3 is TGTGCCAGCAGCTGGGGAAATGAGCAGTTCTTC. It translates to CASSWGNEQFF.

The chain has TRBV7-9 and TRBJ2-7; 7 bases map to TRBD1. This CDR3 is built from 16 residues. V dropped 5 bases and J dropped 2; count of bases not matched to a gene: 12. Germline V gene lookup returns CDR1 SEHNR and CDR2 FQNEAQ (reference sequence). The CDR3 bases are TGTGCCAGCAGCCCTTGGACAGGACCCCTTCCCTACGAGCAGTACTTC. This gives the protein CASSPWTGPLPYEQYF.

In this sample, this clone turned up a few times. The chain joins TRBV28 to TRBJ1-5; TRBD1 might be the D (5 bases). Germline loops: CDR1 MDHEN, CDR2 SYDVKM. The CDR3 runs to 15 residues. V shed 3 bases and J shed 7 bases, with 16 bases lying between them. The CDR3 region has the DNA TGTGCCAGCAGTTTGACCGGGACCCCGGGGCAGCCCCAGCATTTT. It is translated as CASSLTGTPGQPQHF.

This clone was detected only a few times. The chain employs TRBV5-1 and TRBJ2-1, with D unclear. From germline, CDR1 is SGHRS and CDR2 YFSETQ. This CDR3 is 16 amino acids long. V lost 2 bases to trimming and J lost 1 base, with 13 bases between them. CDR3 DNA: TGCGCCAGCAGCTTATTGTTTTTAGGGTCCTACAATGAGCAGTTCTTC. It yields the protein CASSLLFLGSYNEQFF.

V gene TRBV9 combines with J gene TRBJ2-2, with 7 positions matching TRBD2. V gave up 6 bases and J gave up 5 bases; unmatched junction bases: 13. This CDR3 has 16 amino acids. CDR1 is SGDLS, CDR2 YYNGEE, per germline. CDR3 sequence: CASTRSGAPGTGELFF. CDR3 DNA sequence: TGTGCCAGCACTAGAAGCGGGGCCCCGGGGACCGGGGAGCTGTTTTTT.

V is TRBV6-1 and J is TRBJ2-3, with 7 bases aligning to TRBD1. CDR1 MNHNS and CDR2 SASEGT come from the germline V gene. The V gene end was trimmed by 2 bases and the J gene end by 3 bases; junction bases not matched to a gene: 14. The length of the CDR3 is 18 residues. CDR3 in DNA: TGTGCCAGCAGTGAAAGGGGGCTAGCCTACATGTGGACAGATACGCAGTATTTT. Translating it yields CASSERGLAYMWTDTQYF.

This sequence joins TRBV5-4 and TRBJ2-3; 10 bases map to TRBD2. V lost 4 bases and J lost 5; bases outside the gene matches: 10. Germline V gene lookup returns CDR1 SGHNT and CDR2 YYREEE (reference sequence). The CDR3 contains 16 residues. The CDR3 DNA sequence: TGTGCCAGCAGCCTGATTAGCGGGGGGCTCCGAGATACGCAGTATTTT. It encodes CASSLISGGLRDTQYF.

J is TRBJ2-7 and V is TRBV18; D call uncertain. Gene TRBJ2-1 matches the end of the DNA better, so the J call may be wrong. The CDR3 loop spans 14 amino acids. CDR1 is KGHSH and CDR2 is LQKENI in the germline V gene. The CDR3 DNA reads as TGTGCCAGCTCACCACCGGGTTCCTACAATGAGCAGTTCTTC. Its translation is CASSPPGSYNEQFF.

This clone showed up just once. This sequence joins TRBV6-5 and TRBJ1-2; D is possibly TRBD1 (5 bases). Trimming removed 8 bases at V and 1 base at J, with 17 bases between. This CDR3 comprises 15 residues. Germline assignment: CDR1 MNHEY and CDR2 SVGAGI. The CDR3 reads CASAGETIHNYGYTF. The CDR3, as DNA: TGTGCCAGCGCGGGGGAAACGATACATAACTATGGCTACACCTTC.

The J gene is TRBJ2-3, the V gene TRBV5-5, with TRBD1 matching 7 bases. The J segment lost 4 bases and the V segment lost 0 bases, leaving 11 bases of the junction unmatched. Germline V lookup: CDR1 SGHKS, CDR2 YYEKEE (reference sequence). CDR3 length: 17 amino acids. CDR3 sequence (DNA): TGTGCCAGCAGCTTGGGAAGTGGTGGGGACAGTTCAGATACGCAGTATTTT. It encodes CASSLGSGGDSSDTQYF. Looking up the rest from reference TRBV5-5 and TRBJ2-3 gives the full variable domain: DAGVTQSPTHLIKTRGQQVTLRCSPISGHKSVSWYQQVLGQGPQFIFQYYEKEERGRGNFPDRFSARQFPNYSSELNVNALLLGDSALYLCASSLGSGGDSSDTQYFGPGTRLTVL.

Concerning this clone: A junction boundary mismatches the germline segment, possibly from a read error. The chain links TRBV29-1 to TRBJ1-4; weak D call: TRBD1 (6 bases). CDR1 and CDR2 from the germline V gene are SQVTM and ANQGSEA. This CDR3 contains 13 residues. The chain's CDR3 is CSVPTGKKGKTVF. DNA of the CDR3: TGCAGCGTTCCCACAGGGAAGAAGGGAAAAACTGTTTTT.

This clone was seen more than once but under ten times. The chain's CDR3 is CASSKRDSVIAEQYF. DNA of the CDR3: TGTGCCAGCAGTAAGCGGGACAGTGTGATTGCCGAGCAGTACTTC. V is TRBV2 and J is TRBJ2-7; D is possibly TRBD1 or TRBD2 (7 bases each). The CDR3 length is 15 residues. Per germline, CDR1 SNHLY and CDR2 FYNNEI. V was shortened by 5 bases and J by 6 bases, with 20 bases between the two germline ends.

The chain is built from TRBV4-2 and TRBJ2-5; 14 bases line up with TRBD2. CDR1 LGHNA and CDR2 YNFKEQ come from the germline V gene. The CDR3 loop spans 17 amino acids. V dropped 3 bases and J dropped 4; count of bases not matched to a gene: 7. CDR3 sequence (DNA): TGTGCCAGCAGCCACCTAGGACTAGCGGGGGGCCGAGAGACCCAGTACTTC. It yields the protein CASSHLGLAGGRETQYF.

V is TRBV6-5 and J is TRBJ2-2; D remains ambiguous. CDR3 length: 16 amino acids. V was pared by 0 bases and J by 8 bases, with 16 bases between. Germline V gives CDR1 MNHEY, CDR2 SVGAGI. The CDR3: CASSYSRRPVIGELFF. In DNA, the CDR3 is TGTGCCAGCAGTTACTCGCGTCGACCCGTCATAGGGGAGCTGTTTTTT.

The chain recombines TRBV11-2 with TRBJ2-1; 12 positions agree with TRBD2. CDR3 length: 16 amino acids. J lost 10 bases, V lost 1 base, and 8 bases had no gene match. CDR1 SGHAT and CDR2 FQNNGV come from the germline V gene. Here the CDR3 DNA reads TGTGCCAGCAGCTTAGGGCGCCTAGCGGGGGGGACCGAGCAGTTCTTC. This gives the protein CASSLGRLAGGTEQFF.

This rearrangement joins TRBV27 to TRBJ1-5; D unresolved. The germline V and J ends were trimmed by 2 bases and 4 bases, with 6 bases remaining between them. The CDR3 runs 13 residues. From germline, CDR1 is MNHEY and CDR2 SMNVEV (reference sequence). The CDR3: CASSLGSNQPQHF. The CDR3 region has the DNA TGTGCCAGCAGTTTAGGATCGAATCAGCCCCAGCATTTT.

The chain recombines TRBV5-1 with TRBJ1-2, with D possibly being TRBD1 (6 bases). CDR1 and CDR2 (germline): SGHRS, YFSETQ. Trimming took 0 bases from V and 6 from J, leaving 15 bases between them. The CDR3 has 15 amino acids. The CDR3 DNA is TGCGCCAGCAGCTTGGTGGCAGGGGCAATGGATGGCTACACCTTC. This codes for CASSLVAGAMDGYTF.